This TCR beta chain came from a study of blood T cell repertoires in COVID-19. As for the study in general: T cells, B-cell-depleted T cells, or PBMCs provided the cDNA or gDNA that served as material.

Clones were sequenced by immunoSEQ multiplex PCR, and TCRdb holds only the in-frame ones, with some missing. The table has 150,000 or so clones, 84% seen once; the top ten hold about 6.8%. This CDR3 contains 17 residues. The V end lost 3 bases, the J end lost 5 bases, and 20 bases lay between the germline ends. Germline values: CDR1 SGDLS, CDR2 YYNGEE. This clonotype originated in a woman aged 50 to 65 in a cohort sampled during active or convalescent COVID-19. The material sequenced was peripheral blood. The chain is built from TRBV9 and TRBJ1-4; D might be TRBD1 (5 bases). CDR3 sequence: CASSEGNFRAGNEKLFF. In nucleotides, the CDR3 is TGTGCCAGCAGCGAGGGAAACTTCAGGGCCGGGAATGAAAAACTGTTTTTT.